This T cell receptor (beta chain) came from a study of blood T cell repertoires in COVID-19 (dated by TCRdb to 2020 to 2022). At the level of the whole study: Collaborator samples came from the United States, Italy and Spain and covered acute and convalescent phases of COVID-19. HLA class I and class II types, where available, came from metadata supplied by the sample provider rather than from assay-based typing. Subjects who had been exposed to COVID-19, were actively infected with it, or had recovered from it provided the deeply sampled blood TCRbeta repertoires that made up the dataset. Sample metadata almost always included a de-identified subject ID, COVID-19 status, age in years and sex. The repertoires were made available in a free public database intended to serve as a resource for research on the immune response to SARS-CoV-2. The material from the prospective study consisted of cDNA or gDNA derived from T cells, B-cell-depleted T cells, or PBMCs. Samples came from the ongoing ImmuneRACE study (first 160 participants) plus 1,254 subjects from 6 global collaborators. The paper's findings and limits, for the study overall: The quantity of clinical and demographic metadata differed by source and by participant and was supplied without curation.

The CDR3 sequence holds 16 residues, the cysteine and phenylalanine included. The only DNA kept is the CDR3, 48 bases in frame from the first base. CDR1 and CDR2 are read off the germline V gene (reference sequence) as LNHDA and SQIVND. V trim: 7 bases; J trim: 7 bases; unmatched bases: 10. TCRbeta CDR3 regions were amplified from genomic DNA by means of the immunoSEQ Assay, a bias-controlled multiplex PCR. The authors' analysis ran thus. Nucleated cell counts per sample were estimated from amplification of reference gene primers within the assay. Sequence reads were collapsed and filtered to measure the absolute abundance of every unique TCRbeta CDR3 rearrangement. For each sample, productive Simpson clonality was calculated by taking the square root of Simpson's diversity index across productive rearrangements. TCRdb carries this immuneACCESS record with in-frame sequences only. Its versions omit some clonotypes, under half of them owing to an unresolved V gene in the studies checked, with the rest unexplained. V, J and clone size derive from that table, while D and trimming were established from the DNA sequence. Counted in this sample were around 200,000 clones; more than 75% of them appeared once. Of the sample, 5.5% to 7% falls within the top ten clones.

One collaborating source in Seattle enrolled patients while the patients were actively infected and followed the patients over time throughout the course of disease. The collaborating institutions used their own protocols to collect whole blood in K2EDTA tubes. For TCRbeta analysis, collaborators shipped samples in one of three forms: frozen whole blood, isolated PBMCs, or DNA extracted from either of those sample types. This clone has a single count. Its antigen target is currently unknown. Per-base quality was not reported, and no clone a single base away is much larger than it. The receptor was derived from a woman in her thirties or forties with COVID-19, enrolled during active disease. The chain joins TRBV19 to TRBJ2-2; the central 12 bases match TRBD2. Sequencing was done on a sample of peripheral blood. CDR3 sequence: CASIETSGSWNGELFF. The nucleotide sequence is given as TGTGCCAGTATCGAGACTAGCGGGAGTTGGAACGGGGAGCTGTTTTTT.